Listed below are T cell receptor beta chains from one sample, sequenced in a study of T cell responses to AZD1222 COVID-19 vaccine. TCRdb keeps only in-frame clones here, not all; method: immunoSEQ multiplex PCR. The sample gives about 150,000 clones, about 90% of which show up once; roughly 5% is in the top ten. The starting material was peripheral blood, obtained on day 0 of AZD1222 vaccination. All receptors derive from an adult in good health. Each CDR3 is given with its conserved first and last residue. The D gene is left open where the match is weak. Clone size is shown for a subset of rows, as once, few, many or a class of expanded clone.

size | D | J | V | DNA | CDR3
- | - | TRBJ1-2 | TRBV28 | TGTGCCAGCAGTTTAAGCTCAGGGAGAGGGTATGGCTACACCTTC | CASSLSSGRGYGYTF
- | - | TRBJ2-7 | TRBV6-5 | TGTGCCAGCAGTTACACCTACAGGGACGAGCAGTACTTC | CASSYTYRDEQYF
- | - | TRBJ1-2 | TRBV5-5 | TGTGCCAGCAGCTTGATCACGGTGTCCTATGGCTACACCTTC | CASSLITVSYGYTF
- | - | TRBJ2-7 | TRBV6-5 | TGTGCCAGCAAAGAACAGGGTAGCTACGAGCAGTACTTC | CASKEQGSYEQYF
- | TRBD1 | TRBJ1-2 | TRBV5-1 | TGCGCCAGCAGCCCGCAGGCAATCAGGGGGGCTCATGGCTACACCTTC | CASSPQAIRGAHGYTF
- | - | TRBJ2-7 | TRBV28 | TGTGCCAGCAGTCCCCGGGGGAAGCAGTACTTC | CASSPRGKQYF
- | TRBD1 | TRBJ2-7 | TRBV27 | TGTGCCAGCAGCCCGCTCTCCGGGACAGGGATCTACGAGCAGTACTTC | CASSPLSGTGIYEQYF
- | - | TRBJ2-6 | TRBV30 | TGTGCCTTCACTCCTGGGGCCAACGTCCTGACTTTC | CAFTPGANVLTF
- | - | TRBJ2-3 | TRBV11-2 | TGTGCCAGCAGCAACCCCGGAGGGGGGAATACGCAGTATTTT | CASSNPGGGNTQYF
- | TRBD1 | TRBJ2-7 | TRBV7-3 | TGTGCCAGCAGCTCGACAGGGGGCTTTCACGAGCAGTACTTC | CASSSTGGFHEQYF
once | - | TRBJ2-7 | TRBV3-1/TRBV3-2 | TGTGCCAGCAGCCAATCGGAGCACAGGCAGTACTTC | CASSQSEHRQYF
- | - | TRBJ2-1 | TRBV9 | TGTGCCAGCAGCGAAATAGGACTTCCGTCCGATGAGCAGTTCTTC | CASSEIGLPSDEQFF
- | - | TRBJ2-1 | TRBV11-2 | TGTGCCAGCAGCTTAAGTCCTAATACCGACAATGAGCAGTTCTTC | CASSLSPNTDNEQFF
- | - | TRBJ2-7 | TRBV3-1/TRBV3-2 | TGTGCCAGCAGCCCTACTCAGTTTAGCGAGCAGTACTTC | CASSPTQFSEQYF
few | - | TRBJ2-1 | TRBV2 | TGTGCCAGCAGTGCGGGTGAGCAGTTCTTC | CASSAGEQFF
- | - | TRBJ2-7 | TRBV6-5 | TGTGCCAGCAGTTACTCCGGGACCTCGAGGAACGAGCAGTACTTC | CASSYSGTSRNEQYF
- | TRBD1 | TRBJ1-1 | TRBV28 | TGTGCCAGCAGTCTAACCGGGACAGGGTCTGAAGCTTTCTTT | CASSLTGTGSEAFF
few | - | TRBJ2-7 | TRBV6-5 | TGTGCCAGCGCTCGGGACATATACTACGAGCAGTACTTC | CASARDIYYEQYF
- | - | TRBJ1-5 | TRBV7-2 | TGTGCCAGCAGCGCGAGGGGTCAGCCCCAGCATTTT | CASSARGQPQHF
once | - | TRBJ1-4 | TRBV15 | TGTGCCACCAGTTGGGGGGACGATGAAAAACTGTTTTTT | CATSWGDDEKLFF
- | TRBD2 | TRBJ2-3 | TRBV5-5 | TGTGCCAGCAGCTTCACTAGCGGGTATAGCACAGATACGCAGTATTTT | CASSFTSGYSTDTQYF
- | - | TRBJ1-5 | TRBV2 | TGTGCCAGCAGGGGAACAACTAGCAATCAGCCCCAGCATTTT | CASRGTTSNQPQHF
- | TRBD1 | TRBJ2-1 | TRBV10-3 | TGTGCCATCAGTGAGTCAGTAGGGACAGGGGATGAGCAGTTCTTC | CAISESVGTGDEQFF
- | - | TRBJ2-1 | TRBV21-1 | TGTGCCAGCAGCAACTTAGCGGGACTCTTTGTTTACAATGAGCAGTTCTTC | CASSNLAGLFVYNEQFF
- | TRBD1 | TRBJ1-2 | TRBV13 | TGTGCCAGCAGCTCAAGGGGCCAGGGGGCTTATGGCTACACCTTC | CASSSRGQGAYGYTF
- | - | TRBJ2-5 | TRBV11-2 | TGTGCCAGCAGCTTAGATCGGAGGGAGACCCAGTACTTC | CASSLDRRETQYF
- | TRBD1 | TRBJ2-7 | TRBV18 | TGTGCCAGCTCACCCGGACAGGGGGGAACCTACGAGCAGTACTTC | CASSPGQGGTYEQYF
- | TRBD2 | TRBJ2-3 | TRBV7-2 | TGTGCCAGCAGCGTCCAAGCGGGAGGGTACACAGATACGCAGTATTTT | CASSVQAGGYTDTQYF
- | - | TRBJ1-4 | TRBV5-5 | TGTGCCAGCAGCTCTGGCGCCCGGTTTGGAAGTTCAACTAATGAAAAACTGTTTTTT | CASSSGARFGSSTNEKLFF
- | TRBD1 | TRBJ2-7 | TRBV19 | TGTGCCACCCGGGACAGCCCCTCCTACGAGCAGTACTTC | CATRDSPSYEQYF
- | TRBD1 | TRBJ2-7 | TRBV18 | TGTGCCAGCTGTCCCGGACAGGGATCGGGGCAGTACTTC | CASCPGQGSGQYF
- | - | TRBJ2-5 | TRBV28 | TGTGCCAGCAGTTTGCTTAGCGACCCTCCCAAAGAGACCCAGTACTTC | CASSLLSDPPKETQYF
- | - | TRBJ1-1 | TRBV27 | TGTGCCAGCAGTTTTGACTTCCTGAACACTGAAGCTTTCTTT | CASSFDFLNTEAFF
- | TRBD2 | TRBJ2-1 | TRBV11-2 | TGTGCCAGCAGCCCAGCGGGAGGCCCGCCCCATGAGCAGTTCTTC | CASSPAGGPPHEQFF
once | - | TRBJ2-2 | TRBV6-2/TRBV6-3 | TGTGCCAGCAGTTACGGGTTAAACACCGGGGAGCTGTTTTTT | CASSYGLNTGELFF
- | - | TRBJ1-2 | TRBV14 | TGTGCCAGCAGCCAAGGCCGGGGACTGTTCTATGGCTACACCTTC | CASSQGRGLFYGYTF
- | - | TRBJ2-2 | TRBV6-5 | TGTGCCAGCTTTGGGGGTGGGGAGCTGTTTTTT | CASFGGGELFF
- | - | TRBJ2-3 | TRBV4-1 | TGCGCCAGCAGCCAAGGATGGCAGGGTGGACGTGGAGATACGCAGTATTTT | CASSQGWQGGRGDTQYF
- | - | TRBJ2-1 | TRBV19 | TGTGCCACCACCTCAGGGAGTAACAATGAGCAGTTCTTC | CATTSGSNNEQFF
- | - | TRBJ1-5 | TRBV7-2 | TGTGCCAGCAGCTTAGTTTTCACGGCTAGCAATCAGCCCCAGCATTTT | CASSLVFTASNQPQHF
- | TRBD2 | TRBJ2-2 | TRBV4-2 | TGTGCCAGCAGCCAAGGCACTAGCGGGGGGGCCGGGGAGCTGTTTTTT | CASSQGTSGGAGELFF
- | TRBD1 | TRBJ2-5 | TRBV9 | TGTGCCAGCAGCCCCGGGGACAGGGGGCGAGAGACCCAGTACTTC | CASSPGDRGRETQYF
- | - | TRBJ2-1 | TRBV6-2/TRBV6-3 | TGTGCCAGCAGTCTTCCCAATGAGCAGTTCTTC | CASSLPNEQFF
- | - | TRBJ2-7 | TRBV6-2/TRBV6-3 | TGTGCCAGCAGTTACCCTACAGAGGGGCACACCTACGAGCAGTACTTC | CASSYPTEGHTYEQYF
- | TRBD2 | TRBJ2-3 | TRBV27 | TGTGCCAGCAGTTCCATTAGCGGGAGAGGGGACACGCAGTATTTT | CASSSISGRGDTQYF
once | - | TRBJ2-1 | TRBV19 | TGTGCCAGTAGTATAAGTAGCGGCTCTAACAATGAGCAGTTCTTC | CASSISSGSNNEQFF
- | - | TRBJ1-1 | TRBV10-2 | TGCGCCAGCAGTGGACAGAACACTGAAGCTTTCTTT | CASSGQNTEAFF
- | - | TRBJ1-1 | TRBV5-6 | TGTGCCAGCAACTTGGGAGGGACTGAAGCTTTCTTT | CASNLGGTEAFF
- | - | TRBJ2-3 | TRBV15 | TGTGCCACCAGCAGAGGACGCCTGGATCTCACAGATACGCAGTATTTT | CATSRGRLDLTDTQYF
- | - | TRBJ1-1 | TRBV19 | TGTGCCAGTAGGACAGTTGAAACGAACACTGAAGCTTTCTTT | CASRTVETNTEAFF
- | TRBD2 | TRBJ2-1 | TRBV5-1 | TGCGCCAGCAGCCATCTAGCGGGAGGGGTAAACAATGAGCAGTTCTTC | CASSHLAGGVNNEQFF
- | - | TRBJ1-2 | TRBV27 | TGTGCCAGCAGTCCTGACCGTGTCGTTAACTATGGCTACACCTTC | CASSPDRVVNYGYTF
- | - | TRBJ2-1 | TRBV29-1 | TGCAGCGCCTTAGGGAGCTCCTACAATGAGCAGTTCTTC | CSALGSSYNEQFF
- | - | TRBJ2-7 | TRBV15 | TGTGCCACCAGCAGAGATGGGGGAGAGATTTTCTACGAGCAGTACTTC | CATSRDGGEIFYEQYF
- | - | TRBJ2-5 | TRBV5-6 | TGTGCCAGCAGCCCGTCCATTCTGGAGGGTGAGACCCAGTACTTC | CASSPSILEGETQYF
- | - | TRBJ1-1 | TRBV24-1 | TGTGCCACCAGTGAAGGCACCGCGGGGCGGGAGAACACTGAAGCTTTCTTT | CATSEGTAGRENTEAFF
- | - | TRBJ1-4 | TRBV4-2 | TGTGCCAGCAGCCAAGACAGGGTTACTAATGAAAAACTGTTTTTT | CASSQDRVTNEKLFF
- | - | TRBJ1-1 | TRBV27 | TGTGCCAGCAGTGGGAGGTTGGAGAGGACTGAAGCTTTCTTT | CASSGRLERTEAFF
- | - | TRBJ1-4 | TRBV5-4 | TGTGCCAGCAGTACGCGGCAGTTAAATGAAAAACTGTTTTTT | CASSTRQLNEKLFF